This T cell receptor (beta chain) was recovered during a study of PD-L1 blockade in urothelial cancer. Profiled with immunoSEQ multiplex PCR; TCRdb holds only in-frame clones, not every one. The data hold 70,000 or so clones, with about 90% observed a single time. In the case of this clone: Its antigen is not known.

General study results and limits: When pretreatment blood TCR clonality was below the median, it predicted better survival.

The time point: pretreatment peripheral blood. The CDR3 loop spans 14 amino acids. Germline CDR1 MGHDK, CDR2 SYGVNS. V shed 7 bases and J shed 2 bases, with 14 bases lying between them. The sequencing used PBMCs, collected around atezolizumab (anti-PD-L1) treatment. The gene calls are TRBV25-1 and TRBJ1-2; D might be TRBD1 (5 bases). The origin of this receptor is a man between 65 and 85 years old with urothelial cancer. The CDR3 region has the DNA TGTGCCAGCACTCATTCGGGGGGGAACTATGGCTACACCTTC. It is translated as CASTHSGGNYGYTF.